This T cell receptor (beta chain) was identified in a study of beta chain features in type 1 diabetes. The study's findings and limits: Compared to healthy donors, patients appeared to have naive, central memory and Treg TCRB repertoires that were more alike. Among all four CD4+ subsets, Type 1 diabetes patients had TCRB CDR3s that were moderately but significantly shorter. There was a possibility that cDNA sequencing over-represented cells with high TCR expression.

Trimming stripped 2 bases from V and 1 base from J, with 21 bases between. Germline V gene lookup returns CDR1 SEHNR and CDR2 FQNEAQ (reference sequence). CDR3 length equals 19 residues. This clone has a handful of counts. Its antigen is undetermined. Donors contributed one heparinised blood draw apiece, averaging about 120 mL. Sorting of CD4+ naive, central memory, regulatory and stem cell-like memory cells was performed via CD45RO/CCR7/CD25/CD127/CD95/CD27. Reverse transcribing all isolated RNA meant expressed TCRB transcripts were sequenced. Sequenced by immunoSEQ multiplex PCR; TCRdb stores in-frame clones only, minus some. The data contain 500,000 to 850,000 clones, over 11% of them singletons.

The sequence was obtained from a man younger than 35 with type 1 diabetes. The sequenced sample consisted of naive CD4+ T cells from blood. The genes are TRBV7-9 and TRBJ2-1; D may be TRBD1 (6 bases). The CDR3 loop is CASSLPTRTADWSYNEQFF. CDR3 sequence (DNA): TGTGCCAGCAGCTTACCAACCCGGACAGCCGATTGGTCCTACAATGAGCAGTTCTTC.